Following are 25 T cell receptor beta chains from one sample sequenced in a study of tumor-infiltrating lymphocytes in oesophageal squamous cell carcinoma. TCRdb reanalysed the reads using MiXCR and keeps one entry per CDR3 protein. The sample carries about 12,000 distinct CDR3 sequences, roughly 58% recorded once. Input material: blood. These TCRs come from a female donor with esophageal squamous cell carcinoma.

The J gene is TRBJ2-3, the V gene TRBV6-6, with TRBD2 as a possible D gene (6 bases). This CDR3 is built from 13 residues. Trimming shortened V by 5 bases and J by 6 bases, and 12 bases separated the two germline ends. Germline loops: CDR1 MNHNY, CDR2 SVGAGI (reference sequence). The CDR3 spells CASSTGSADTQYF. CDR3 DNA: TGTGCCAGCAGTACCGGGAGCGCGGATACGCAGTATTTT.

This clonotype was seen repeatedly, ten times or more. The chain links TRBV24-1 to TRBJ1-1; D call uncertain. Germline V gene sequence: CDR1 KGHDR, CDR2 SFDVKD. The CDR3 spans 16 residues. V shed 2 bases and J shed 1 base, with 13 bases lying between them. DNA of the CDR3: TGTGCCACCAGTGATTCCCGGACCGAATCGAACACTGAAGCTTTCTTT. As protein: CATSDSRTESNTEAFF.

This chain links TRBV7-6 with TRBJ2-1, with TRBD1 matching over 9 bases. V trimming: 3 bases; J trimming: 2 bases; junction bases outside the gene matches: 2. This CDR3 spans 15 amino acids. Germline V gene sequence: CDR1 SGHVS, CDR2 FNYEAQ. This CDR3 is CASSFRDRAYNEQFF. The CDR3 DNA follows: TGTGCCAGCAGCTTCCGGGACAGGGCCTACAATGAGCAGTTCTTC.

This clonotype has more than one count but fewer than ten. V usage is TRBV7-2 and J usage is TRBJ2-3; D gene uncertain. The germline V and J ends were trimmed by 4 bases and 2 bases, with 13 bases remaining between them. The CDR3 is made up of 15 amino acids. Germline V CDR1 and CDR2: SGHTA, FQGNSA. Here the CDR3 reads CASSSRLINTDTQYF. CDR3 nucleotides: TGTGCCAGCAGCTCCCGCCTCATCAACACAGATACGCAGTATTTT.

The V and J genes are TRBV7-6 and TRBJ1-1; D perhaps matches TRBD1 (6 bases). Trimming pared 2 bases from V and 7 bases from J, leaving 11 bases between. The CDR3 spans 13 residues. The germline V gene encodes CDR1 SGHVS and CDR2 FNYEAQ. The CDR3 DNA reads as TGTGCCAGCAGCTTAATCCAGGGGTTTGAAGCTTTCTTT. Translated, it gives CASSLIQGFEAFF.

This clonotype was found many times. The CDR3 here is CASSLGRERSYEQYF. CDR3 sequence (DNA): TGTGCCAGCAGCTTAGGTCGGGAACGGTCCTACGAGCAGTACTTC. The rearrangement uses TRBV7-2 and TRBJ2-7; maybe TRBD2 (5 bases). CDR3 size: 15 residues. The V end was cut by 1 base, the J end by 1 base, with 11 bases between. The germline gives CDR1 SGHTA, CDR2 FQGNSA.

In its sample, this clonotype was seen many times. The rearrangement joins TRBV7-2 to TRBJ1-5; a weak D match, TRBD1 (5 bases). From germline, CDR1 is SGHTA and CDR2 FQGNSA. CDR3 length equals 12 residues. Deletions cut 10 bases from V and 2 bases from J, with 9 bases between. This CDR3 is CATRVGNQPQHF. CDR3 DNA: TGTGCCACCAGGGTGGGCAATCAGCCCCAGCATTTT.

This clonotype occurred a few times. CDR3 sequence (DNA): TGTGCCAGCAGTTTGGGCAGAAACACAGATACGCAGTATTTT. This sequence encodes CASSLGRNTDTQYF. The chain recombines TRBV27 with TRBJ2-3, with unresolved D. The CDR3 consists of 14 residues. V was pared by 3 bases and J by 2 bases, with 9 bases between. Germline CDR1 reads MNHEY; CDR2 reads SMNVEV (reference sequence).

The chain couples TRBV7-6 to TRBJ2-4; D may be TRBD1 (6 bases). Per germline, CDR1 SGHVS and CDR2 FNYEAQ. CDR3 length: 14 amino acids. The germline V and J ends were trimmed by 5 bases and 13 bases, with 21 bases remaining between them. The CDR3 nucleotides read TGTGCCAGCAGCCTCAGGGGTAACCTGGGGGAGCAGTACTTC. The encoded protein is CASSLRGNLGEQYF. Full variable domain (outside the CDR3, taken from reference TRBV7-6 and TRBJ2-4): GAGVSQSPRYKVTKRGQDVALRCDPISGHVSLYWYRQALGQGPEFLTYFNYEAQQDKSGLPNDRFSAERPEGSISTLTIQRTEQRDSAMYRCASSLRGNLGEQYFGAGTRLSVL.

This clonotype turned up a few times. This sequence joins TRBV7-9 and TRBJ2-1; D uncertain. V lost 1 base and J 0 bases, leaving 7 bases between the germline ends. The CDR3 is made up of 15 amino acids. Germline loops: CDR1 SEHNR, CDR2 FQNEAQ (reference sequence). The CDR3 sequence is CASSLDGASYNEQFF. Written as DNA, the CDR3 is TGTGCCAGCAGCTTAGACGGAGCCTCCTACAATGAGCAGTTCTTC.

This clonotype has a handful of counts. The CDR3 DNA reads as TGTGCCAGCAGCTTCAGCGTGGGAGAGACCCAGTATTTT. This sequence encodes CASSFSVGETQYF. V is TRBV7-2 and J is TRBJ2-3, with D possibly being TRBD2 (5 bases). The CDR3 is made up of 13 amino acids. V lost 3 bases and J 12 bases, leaving 16 bases between the germline ends. Germline V gene lookup returns CDR1 SGHTA and CDR2 FQGNSA. Based on the CDR3 plus reference TRBV7-2 and TRBJ2-3, the full variable domain is GAGVSQSPSNKVTEKGKDVELRCDPISGHTALYWYRQSLGQGLEFLIYFQGNSAPDKSGLPSDRFSAERTGGSVSTLTIQRTQQEDSAVYLCASSFSVGETQYFGPGTRLTVL.

Notes on this clonotype: Here the CDR3 omits its conserved ending phenylalanine or tryptophan, so a read error is the likely source. The limits of the CDR3 on the DNA are not certain, so only TCRdb's listed CDR3 is given. The CDR3 loop reads CASSLRPSGRMRQETQYFGA. The rearrangement links TRBV7-2 to TRBJ2-6; TRBD2 is the table's D call, not checked against the DNA. Termini included, the CDR3 measures 20 amino acids. Germline V lookup: CDR1 SGHTA, CDR2 FQGNSA.

V gene TRBV28 combines with J gene TRBJ2-5; D remains unclear. The ends were cut back, 7 bases at V and 7 bases at J, with 10 bases in the middle. Germline values: CDR1 MDHEN, CDR2 SYDVKM. The CDR3 runs to 11 residues. The CDR3, as DNA: TGTGCCAGCACTCTTGGGGTGACCCAGTACTTC. Protein: CASTLGVTQYF.

The chain recombines TRBV7-2 with TRBJ2-7; D is uncertain. The J call is uncertain, as TRBJ2-5 better fits the DNA end. This CDR3 has 15 amino acids. The germline V gene has CDR1 SGHTA and CDR2 FQGNSA. CDR3 in DNA: TGTGCCAGCAGCTTAGGAAAGGCCCGTAAAGAGACCCAGTACTTC. It translates to CASSLGKARKETQYF.

The chain joins TRBV7-3 to TRBJ2-2; TRBD1 might be the D (6 bases). The CDR3 extends over 13 amino acids. V was clipped by 4 bases and J by 6 bases, with 9 bases between them. Looked up from germline, CDR1 is SGHTA and CDR2 is FQGTGA. The CDR3 region is CASSSQGSGELFF. Here the CDR3 DNA reads TGTGCCAGCAGCTCCCAGGGGTCCGGGGAGCTGTTTTTT.

By its share, this clonotype is large (0.1 to 1%). The chain joins TRBV7-3 to TRBJ2-6, with D possibly being TRBD1 or TRBD2 (5 bases each). The CDR3 has 17 residues. The germline V gene has CDR1 SGHTA and CDR2 FQGTGA. V lost 5 bases and J lost 0, with 14 bases in between. This CDR3 is CASSPRDGHSGANVLTF. In DNA form, the CDR3 reads TGTGCCAGCAGCCCTCGGGACGGCCACTCTGGGGCCAACGTCCTGACTTTC.

The rearrangement uses TRBV7-3 and TRBJ2-3; 9 positions match TRBD1. The J call is uncertain, as TRBJ2-2 better fits the DNA end. Per the germline V gene, CDR1 is SGHTA and CDR2 is FQGTGA. This CDR3 has 18 amino acids. The DNA of the CDR3 is TGTGCCAGCAGCTTAACGGGCTGGACAGGGGCTAACACCGGGGAGCTGTTTTTT. It encodes CASSLTGWTGANTGELFF.

This clonotype occurred a few times. The rearrangement joins TRBV7-6 to TRBJ1-5, with D hard to call. V dropped 2 bases and J dropped 4 bases, with 12 bases sitting between them. This CDR3 is 15 amino acids long. Germline V gives CDR1 SGHVS, CDR2 FNYEAQ. CDR3 residues: CASSLQSGVNQPQHF. In DNA form, the CDR3 reads TGTGCCAGCAGCTTACAGTCAGGCGTTAATCAGCCCCAGCATTTT.

The CDR3 reads CASSLAGVGEQFF. In DNA, the CDR3 is TGTGCCAGCAGCTTAGCGGGGGTGGGTGAGCAGTTCTTC. The rearrangement links TRBV7-2 to TRBJ2-3; D might be TRBD1 or TRBD2, each matching 5 bases. The DNA end is a closer match to TRBJ2-1, so the J assignment may be wrong. CDR1 and CDR2 from the germline V gene are SGHTA and FQGNSA. CDR3 size: 13 residues.

The chain carries TRBV25-1 and TRBJ2-5, with 11 bases that match TRBD2. The J call is in doubt because the DNA end fits TRBJ2-7 better. The CDR3 loop spans 15 amino acids. The germline V gene has CDR1 MGHDK and CDR2 SYGVNS. The CDR3: CASSEPGLAGYEQYF. The CDR3 DNA sequence: TGTGCCAGCAGTGAACCTGGACTAGCGGGCTACGAGCAGTACTTC.

V is TRBV7-3 and J is TRBJ2-7; no firm D call. The DNA end is more similar to TRBJ2-5, so the J call may be wrong. The CDR3 contains 14 residues. The germline CDR1 and CDR2 sequences are SGHTA and FQGTGA. For the CDR3, the DNA is TGTGCCAGCAGCTTACGCTCGGGTTCAGAGACCCAGTACTTC. Amino acids: CASSLRSGSETQYF.

The chain couples TRBV7-8 to TRBJ2-1, with TRBD2 as a possible D gene (6 bases). The J call may be incorrect, as the DNA end agrees better with TRBJ2-7. CDR3 length: 13 residues. Germline loops: CDR1 SGHVS, CDR2 FQNEAQ. As DNA, the CDR3 is TGTGCCAGCAGCTTAGCGCGGGATGGCGAGCAGTACTTC. This gives the protein CASSLARDGEQYF.

The chain uses TRBV7-2 and TRBJ1-2, with a weak D call TRBD1 (6 bases). The CDR3 extends over 13 amino acids. With 5 bases removed from V and 8 bases from J, the gap between germline ends came to 15 bases. Germline CDR1 reads SGHTA; CDR2 reads FQGNSA. For the CDR3, the DNA is TGTGCCAGCAGCCCCCATCAGGGGCAGGGCTACACCTTC. Amino acid sequence: CASSPHQGQGYTF.

The chain has TRBV7-6 and TRBJ2-3, with D possibly being TRBD2 (6 bases). The J call may be incorrect, as the DNA end agrees better with TRBJ2-5. Germline V CDR1 and CDR2: SGHVS, FNYEAQ. The CDR3 consists of 16 residues. The DNA for the CDR3 is TGTGCCAGCAGTCCTACTCCGGGACTTCAGTCCGAGACCCAGTACTTC. It codes for CASSPTPGLQSETQYF.

This rearrangement joins TRBV10-1 to TRBJ2-1; possibly TRBD1 for D (5 bases). The CDR3 consists of 14 residues. Looked up from germline, CDR1 is WNHNN and CDR2 is SYGVQD (reference sequence). Trimming cost V 2 bases and J 8 bases, with 13 bases left between them. The CDR3 DNA reads TGCGCCAGCAGTGAGGCCCAGGGTGAACATGAGCAGTTCTTC. Translated: CASSEAQGEHEQFF.